These 30 T cell receptor beta chains came from one sample sequenced in a study of vaccination and CD4 T cells after COVID-19. Their antigens are not known. The Oncomine TCR Beta short-read assay was applied to DNA of cultured CD4+ T cells. Genomic DNA was isolated from cultured CD4+ T cells. One entry per CDR3 protein, called by TCRdb with MiXCR from the PCR reads. The repertoire includes approximately 11,000 distinct CDR3 sequences, almost 40% of them detected once, and 20% to 25% sits in the top ten. Treatment noted: 10-day PBMC culture with coronavirus spike peptide pools or control peptides (ViraFEST assay). The unexposed donor gave CD4+ T cells before the COVID-19 pandemic (2011-2018). Sequenced input: CD4+ T cells from blood, cultured in vitro. The receptor set was obtained from a human donor in good health.

The chain carries TRBV7-2 and TRBJ2-3; D is unclear. V dropped 5 bases and J dropped 0 bases, with 15 bases sitting between them. Germline V gene data show CDR1 as SGHTA and CDR2 as FQGNSA. There are 16 residues in the CDR3. This CDR3 is CASSHRLLTSTDTQYF. CDR3 bases: TGTGCCAGCAGCCACCGACTTCTAACTAGCACAGATACGCAGTATTTT. The full variable domain, completed using reference TRBV7-2 and TRBJ2-3, is GAGVSQSPSNKVTEKGKDVELRCDPISGHTALYWYRQSLGQGLEFLIYFQGNSAPDKSGLPSDRFSAERTGGSVSTLTIQRTQQEDSAVYLCASSHRLLTSTDTQYFGPGTRLTVL.

The CDR3 protein is CASSEGPRYGYTF. DNA for the CDR3: TGTGCCAGCAGTGAAGGGCCTCGCTATGGCTACACCTTC. This chain connects TRBV2 to TRBJ1-2; D remains unclear. Trimming removed 1 base at V and 4 bases at J, with 7 bases between. This CDR3 is 13 amino acids long. Germline values: CDR1 SNHLY, CDR2 FYNNEI.

The rearrangement links TRBV7-6 to TRBJ2-1, with D possibly called TRBD1 or TRBD2 (6 bases each). The CDR3 totals 16 residues. The V and J ends lost 1 base and 3 bases respectively, with 13 bases between them. The germline V gene has CDR1 SGHVS and CDR2 FNYEAQ. In nucleotides, the CDR3 is TGTGCCAGCAGCTTAGGGGGGGCAGGGCACTACAATGAGCAGTTCTTC. Protein product: CASSLGGAGHYNEQFF.

The V and J genes are TRBV20-1 and TRBJ1-1, with 7 bases aligning to TRBD1. Germline trimming cut 0 bases from V and 4 bases from J; bases unmatched to any gene: 5. Germline lookup yields CDR1 DFQATT and CDR2 SNEGSKA (reference sequence). The CDR3 runs 14 residues. The CDR3 nucleotides read TGCAGTGCTAGAGAGGGGACAGAGTCCACTGAAGCTTTCTTT. It is translated as CSAREGTESTEAFF.

This clonotype was counted once. The CDR3 is CASSIRDWGSSTANYGYTF. The CDR3 DNA reads as TGTGCCAGCAGCATACGAGACTGGGGCAGTTCGACAGCTAACTATGGCTACACCTTC. This chain joins TRBV7-3 and TRBJ1-2; D might be TRBD1 (5 bases). This CDR3 is 19 amino acids long. Between the trimmed V and J ends, which lost 5 bases and 0 bases, there was a span of 25 bases. Per germline, CDR1 SGHTA and CDR2 FQGTGA.

The chain combines TRBV28 with TRBJ1-5; D is undetermined. V was trimmed by 5 bases and J by 4 bases, leaving 9 bases between them. This CDR3 region has 13 residues. CDR1 MDHEN and CDR2 SYDVKM come from the germline V gene. CDR3 nucleotides: TGTGCCAGCAGTCCCACTCTAAATCAGCCCCAGCATTTT. Amino acids: CASSPTLNQPQHF.

This chain uses TRBV5-1 with TRBJ1-2, with D possibly being TRBD1 (5 bases). The CDR3 is made up of 14 amino acids. Germline-derived CDR1 and CDR2 are SGHRS and YFSETQ. The V and J ends lost 5 bases and 0 bases respectively, with 11 bases between them. The CDR3 DNA follows: TGCGCCAGCAGTACGAGGGGCGCTAACTATGGCTACACCTTC. Translating it yields CASSTRGANYGYTF.

This clonotype has more than one count but fewer than ten. V is TRBV7-9 and J is TRBJ2-7, with D possibly matching TRBD1 (6 bases). The V end was cut by 4 bases, the J end by 2 bases, with 15 bases between. The CDR3 is 15 amino acids. Per the germline V gene, CDR1 is SEHNR and CDR2 is FQNEAQ (reference sequence). CDR3 loop: CASSSTDRTPYEQYF. CDR3 DNA sequence: TGTGCCAGCAGCTCGACCGACAGGACCCCCTACGAGCAGTACTTC.

This clonotype was found a few times. The chain employs TRBV7-9 and TRBJ2-7; 8 positions agree with TRBD2. CDR3 length: 17 residues. Trimming removed 7 bases from V and 4 bases from J; junction bases left unmatched: 18. CDR1 is SEHNR and CDR2 is FQNEAQ in the germline V gene (reference sequence). This CDR3 reads CASTTGLARGLAYEQYF. The DNA of the CDR3 is TGTGCCAGCACCACAGGACTAGCTCGGGGGTTGGCTTACGAGCAGTACTTC. The full variable domain, in which reference TRBV7-9 and TRBJ2-7 provide the parts outside the CDR3, is DTGVSQNPRHKITKRGQNVTFRCDPISEHNRLYWYRQTLGQGPEFLTYFQNEAQLEKSRLLSDRFSAERPKGSFSTLEIQRTEQGDSAMYLCASTTGLARGLAYEQYFGPGTRLTVT.

The V and J genes are TRBV4-2 and TRBJ1-2; D may be TRBD1 (5 bases). The CDR3 is made up of 13 amino acids. Germline CDR1 is LGHNA and CDR2 is YNFKEQ. V lost 0 bases and J lost 8, with 10 bases in between. CDR3 sequence (DNA): TGTGCCAGCAGCCAAGATTTGGGGACGGGCTACACCTTC. Protein sequence: CASSQDLGTGYTF.

This clonotype has just a few counts. The chain recombines TRBV28 with TRBJ1-2, with D uncertain. The CDR3 has 10 amino acids. V lost 8 bases, J lost 7 bases, and 8 bases lay in between. CDR1 and CDR2 (germline): MDHEN, SYDVKM. The CDR3 DNA reads as TGTGCCAGCGGGGAAACTGGCTACACCTTC. The encoded protein is CASGETGYTF.

The V gene is TRBV27, the J gene TRBJ2-7; D gene unclear. Germline lookup yields CDR1 MNHEY and CDR2 SMNVEV (reference sequence). The CDR3 contains 13 residues. Between the trimmed V and J ends, which lost 5 bases and 2 bases, there was a span of 10 bases. The CDR3: CASSPRTTYEQYF. CDR3 bases: TGTGCCAGCAGTCCCCGAACTACCTACGAGCAGTACTTC.

The rearrangement joins TRBV28 to TRBJ2-1; 12 bases agree with TRBD2. The CDR3 has 13 residues. The trim removed 11 bases at V and 6 bases at J, leaving 5 bases unmatched. Germline loops: CDR1 MDHEN, CDR2 SYDVKM. CDR3 sequence: CASTSGSGNEQFF. The CDR3 nucleotides read TGTGCCTCGACTAGCGGGAGCGGCAATGAGCAGTTCTTC.

The chain is built from TRBV15 and TRBJ2-5, with a tentative D call TRBD2 (5 bases). The CDR3 extends over 14 amino acids. Trimming shortened V by 1 base and J by 3 bases, and 9 bases separated the two germline ends. Germline CDR1 and CDR2: LNHNV and YYDKDF (reference sequence). The CDR3 sequence: CATSRGGAEETQYF. The CDR3 DNA reads TGTGCCACCAGCAGAGGGGGAGCCGAAGAGACCCAGTACTTC.

The rearrangement uses TRBV27 and TRBJ2-3; 8 bases align to TRBD2. This CDR3 has 14 residues. Germline V CDR1 and CDR2: MNHEY, SMNVEV (reference sequence). Germline trimming cut 8 bases from V and 6 bases from J; bases unmatched to any gene: 10. Here the CDR3 DNA reads TGTGCCAGCGCCCGGGGGGGGACAACCGATACGCAGTATTTT. It translates to CASARGGTTDTQYF.

The genes are TRBV5-5 and TRBJ2-2, with 8 bases lining up with TRBD1. Trimming took 4 bases from V and 1 from J; bases not matched to a gene: 9. The length of the CDR3 is 17 residues. CDR1 and CDR2 (germline): SGHKS, YYEKEE (reference sequence). DNA for the CDR3: TGTGCCAGCAGCAGAGACCCCGGGACAGGGAACACCGGGGAGCTGTTTTTT. This sequence encodes CASSRDPGTGNTGELFF.

This clonotype was found a few times. The chain couples TRBV6-2 or TRBV6-3 to TRBJ2-3; the D gene could be TRBD1 or TRBD2 (6 bases each). V was shortened by 6 bases and J by 1 base, with 14 bases between the two germline ends. Germline V gene data show CDR1 as MNHEY and CDR2 as SVGEGT. The CDR3 consists of 15 residues. Written as DNA, the CDR3 is TGTGCCAGCAGGTATGGGGGGCCTGGCACAGATACGCAGTATTTT. It specifies CASRYGGPGTDTQYF.

This chain links TRBV20-1 with TRBJ2-2; 11 nucleotides match TRBD2. V trimming: 5 bases; J trimming: 6 bases; junction bases outside the gene matches: 5. The CDR3 is made up of 14 amino acids. Germline V lookup: CDR1 DFQATT, CDR2 SNEGSKA (reference sequence). The CDR3 protein is CSAVTSGMAGELFF. The CDR3 DNA reads as TGCAGTGCTGTGACTAGCGGGATGGCCGGGGAGCTGTTTTTT.

This clonotype is classed as medium-sized. The chain links TRBV10-3 to TRBJ2-7, with TRBD1 as a possible D gene (5 bases). Trimming left V 0 bases short and J 4 bases short, with 25 bases between. The CDR3 loop spans 19 amino acids. Looked up from germline, CDR1 is ENHRY and CDR2 is SYGVKD. The CDR3 is CAISESGRGRIDSLYEQYF. The CDR3 DNA reads as TGTGCCATCAGTGAGTCGGGGCGTGGACGGATAGACAGCCTATACGAGCAGTACTTC.

This clonotype has more than one count but fewer than ten. The chain couples TRBV4-2 to TRBJ1-5; D gene ambiguous. Germline V gene data show CDR1 as LGHNA and CDR2 as YNFKEQ. CDR3 length: 16 residues. V gave up 4 bases and J gave up 2 bases, with 15 bases separating them. This CDR3 reads CASSLSHEPGNQPQHF. The CDR3 bases are TGTGCCAGCAGCCTAAGTCACGAACCCGGCAATCAGCCCCAGCATTTT.

This chain connects TRBV10-3 to TRBJ2-7, with D perhaps TRBD2 (6 bases). Germline V gene lookup returns CDR1 ENHRY and CDR2 SYGVKD. The CDR3 totals 9 residues. CDR3 sequence (DNA): TGTGCGGCGGGGCACGAGCAGTACTTC. Translated, it gives CAAGHEQYF.

Here the CDR3 reads CASSHRTGVMNTEAFF. CDR3 nucleotides: TGTGCCAGCAGTCATCGGACGGGGGTAATGAACACTGAAGCTTTCTTT. This chain uses TRBV6-1 with TRBJ1-1; D is possibly TRBD1 (5 bases). V was cut by 5 bases and J by 0 bases, with 16 bases left in between. CDR1 and CDR2 (germline): MNHNS, SASEGT. The CDR3 has 16 amino acids.

This chain uses TRBV20-1 with TRBJ1-2; 10 bases agree with TRBD1. Germline CDR1 and CDR2: DFQATT and SNEGSKA (reference sequence). The CDR3 contains 13 residues. V lost 6 bases, J lost 7 bases, and 8 bases stayed unmatched. CDR3 DNA sequence: TGCAGTGCGGAACCGGGACAGGGGCCTGGCTACACCTTC. Protein product: CSAEPGQGPGYTF.

The CDR3 here is CSVANRGLYEQYF. In DNA form, the CDR3 reads TGCAGCGTCGCTAACAGGGGACTCTACGAGCAGTACTTC. The rearrangement uses TRBV29-1 and TRBJ2-7, with D possibly being TRBD1 (7 bases). CDR1 is SQVTM, CDR2 ANQGSEA, per germline. Trimming took off 6 bases at V and 3 bases at J, with 15 bases between the two ends. The CDR3 sequence is 13 residues long.

The table lists this clonotype with a few counts. The rearrangement links TRBV20-1 to TRBJ1-1, with D tentatively TRBD1 (6 bases). Trimming left V 0 bases short and J 6 bases short, with 17 bases between. Germline V CDR1 and CDR2: DFQATT, SNEGSKA (reference sequence). The CDR3 loop spans 15 amino acids. This chain's CDR3 is CSARDWGGAESEAFF. The CDR3 DNA follows: TGCAGTGCTAGAGATTGGGGGGGCGCAGAATCTGAAGCTTTCTTT.

The chain employs TRBV25-1 and TRBJ2-7; D is perhaps TRBD2 (6 bases). Trimming left V 3 bases short and J 0 bases short, with 6 bases between. The CDR3 sequence is 13 residues long. Germline V lookup: CDR1 MGHDK, CDR2 SYGVNS. CDR3: CASSEGLSYEQYF. The CDR3 nucleotides read TGTGCCAGCAGTGAGGGACTCTCCTACGAGCAGTACTTC.

This clonotype was seen only a few times. V is TRBV20-1 and J is TRBJ2-1; perhaps TRBD2 as D (6 bases). The DNA matches TRBJ2-7 better at its end, which makes the J call doubtful. Germline V gene sequence: CDR1 DFQATT, CDR2 SNEGSKA (reference sequence). The CDR3 has 14 amino acids. The CDR3 sequence: CSASVRRVPYEQYF. CDR3 nucleotide sequence: TGCAGTGCCTCGGTGAGGAGGGTCCCCTACGAGCAGTACTTC.

The chain is built from TRBV20-1 and TRBJ2-7; 8 bases are a match to TRBD2. CDR1 and CDR2 (germline): DFQATT, SNEGSKA (reference sequence). The J segment lost 6 bases and the V segment lost 0 bases, leaving 13 bases of the junction unmatched. The CDR3 is 16 amino acids. The CDR3 DNA reads TGCAGTGCTAGAGACCCGACTAGCGCGTACATGGGCGAGCAGTACTTC. It encodes CSARDPTSAYMGEQYF.

The chain couples TRBV30 to TRBJ1-5, with D possibly matching TRBD1 (5 bases). The CDR3 spans 13 residues. V was shortened by 5 bases and J by 1 base, with 9 bases between the two germline ends. Germline lookup yields CDR1 GTSNPN and CDR2 SVGIG (reference sequence). The CDR3 DNA is TGTGCCTGGGCTCGACAGAGCAATCAGCCCCAGCATTTT. Translating it yields CAWARQSNQPQHF.

In this sample, this clonotype is large. The rearrangement joins TRBV14 to TRBJ1-2, with no clear D. CDR3 length equals 13 residues. The V and J ends lost 1 base and 7 bases respectively, with 10 bases between them. CDR1 is SGHDN, CDR2 FVKESK, per germline. DNA for the CDR3: TGTGCCAGCAGCCAAGTACAGTCTAGTGGCTACACCTTC. Its protein product is CASSQVQSSGYTF.